Listed below are T cell receptor beta chains from one sample, sequenced in a study of T cell clonotyping in hematopoietic cell transplantation. Profiling relied on immunoSEQ multiplex PCR, and the TCRdb table lists in-frame clones only, not all of them. This table holds tens of thousands of clones, roughly 92% found once. Sequenced material: peripheral blood mononuclear cells. The receptor set was obtained from a woman aged 50 to 65 in good health. Some clones in this sample may be carry-over from other donors' samples. The CDR3 runs from the conserved cysteine through the conserved F or W. D genes are given only for firm matches. Some rows have no size entry. The others give once, few or many, or a class for an expanded clone.

j_gene,abundance,v_gene,d_gene,CDR3aa,CDR3nt
TRBJ1-2,.,TRBV15,.,CATSREEGDGYTF,TGTGCCACCAGCAGAGAAGAGGGGGATGGCTACACCTTC
TRBJ2-7,.,TRBV5-1,TRBD1,CASSLEGQGVEQYF,TGCGCCAGCAGCTTGGAAGGACAGGGTGTCGAGCAGTACTTC
TRBJ1-1,.,TRBV14,.,CASSQGRGGVAFF,TGTGCCAGCAGCCAAGGCCGTGGGGGGGTAGCTTTCTTT
TRBJ1-5,.,TRBV19,.,CASSIWTRGDQHF,TGTGCCAGTAGTATATGGACTCGGGGAGATCAGCATTTT
TRBJ1-4,.,TRBV10-3,.,CAISADEKLFF,TGTGCCATCAGTGCGGATGAAAAACTGTTTTTT
TRBJ1-6,once,TRBV4-3,TRBD1,CASSNDRGGSPLHF,TGCGCCAGCAGCAATGACAGGGGAGGTTCACCCCTCCACTTT
TRBJ2-2,.,TRBV9,.,CASSPREGVNTGELFF,TGTGCCAGCAGCCCCCGAGAAGGGGTGAACACCGGGGAGCTGTTTTTT
TRBJ1-1,.,TRBV29-1,.,CSAGPKTQDTEAFF,TGCAGCGCTGGGCCCAAAACGCAAGACACTGAAGCTTTCTTT
TRBJ1-5,.,TRBV7-2,.,CASSLDRSNQPQHF,TGTGCCAGCAGCTTGGACAGAAGCAATCAGCCCCAGCATTTT
TRBJ1-4,.,TRBV11-3,.,CASSGSPATNEKLFF,TGTGCCAGCAGCGGAAGTCCCGCAACTAATGAAAAACTGTTTTTT
TRBJ2-5,.,TRBV7-7,TRBD2,CASSLSGGRETQYF,TGTGCCAGCAGCCTGTCGGGGGGGAGAGAGACCCAGTACTTC
TRBJ2-7,.,TRBV21-1,.,CASRIDYEQYF,TGTGCCAGCAGGATCGATTACGAGCAGTACTTC
TRBJ1-1,.,TRBV11-3,.,CASRPMNTEAFF,TGTGCCAGCAGGCCCATGAACACTGAAGCTTTCTTT
TRBJ2-3,.,TRBV28,TRBD1,CASSPGTGVDTQYF,TGTGCCAGCAGCCCCGGGACAGGGGTGGATACGCAGTATTTT
TRBJ1-2,.,TRBV7-9,.,CASSLRTPYGYTF,TGTGCCAGCAGCTTAAGGACACCGTATGGCTACACCTTC
TRBJ2-1,.,TRBV28,TRBD2,CASKSRGGYNEQFF,TGTGCCAGCAAGTCGCGGGGGGGTTACAATGAGCAGTTCTTC
TRBJ1-6,once,TRBV7-2,.,CASRSGESIKPLHF,TGTGCCAGCAGGTCGGGGGAGTCAATTAAGCCCCTCCACTTT
TRBJ2-1,.,TRBV11-3,.,CAGSFGENNEQFF,TGTGCCGGCAGCTTTGGGGAGAACAATGAGCAGTTCTTC
TRBJ2-7,few,TRBV6-5,.,CASIAKGYEQYF,TGTGCCAGCATCGCAAAGGGCTACGAGCAGTACTTC
TRBJ1-1,.,TRBV6-5,.,CASSYSGMNTEAFF,TGTGCCAGCAGTTACTCAGGTATGAACACTGAAGCTTTCTTT
TRBJ1-3,.,TRBV7-2,TRBD1,CASSFGTAGNTIYF,TGTGCCAGCAGCTTCGGGACAGCCGGAAACACCATATATTTT
TRBJ1-6,.,TRBV27,.,CASPEYRVRDSPLHF,TGTGCCAGCCCTGAGTACAGGGTAAGAGATTCACCCCTCCACTTT
TRBJ2-3,once,TRBV7-9,.,CASSPDTDTQYF,TGTGCCAGCAGCCCCGACACAGATACGCAGTATTTT
TRBJ1-2,.,TRBV27,.,CASSPDSLPRGYTF,TGTGCCAGCAGCCCGGACAGTCTTCCGCGTGGCTACACCTTC